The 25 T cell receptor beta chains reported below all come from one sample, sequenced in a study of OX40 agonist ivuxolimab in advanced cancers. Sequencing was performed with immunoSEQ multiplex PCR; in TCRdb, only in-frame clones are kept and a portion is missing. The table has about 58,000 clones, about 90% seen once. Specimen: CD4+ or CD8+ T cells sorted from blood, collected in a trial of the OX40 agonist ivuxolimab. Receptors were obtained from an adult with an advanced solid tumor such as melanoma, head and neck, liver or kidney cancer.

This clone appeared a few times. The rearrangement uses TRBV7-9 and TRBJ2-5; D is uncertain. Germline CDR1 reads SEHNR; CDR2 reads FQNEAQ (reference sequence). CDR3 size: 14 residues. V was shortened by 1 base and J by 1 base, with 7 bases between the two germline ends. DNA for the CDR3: TGTGCCAGCAGCTTAGGGGGTGGCCAAGAGACCCAGTACTTC. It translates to CASSLGGGQETQYF.

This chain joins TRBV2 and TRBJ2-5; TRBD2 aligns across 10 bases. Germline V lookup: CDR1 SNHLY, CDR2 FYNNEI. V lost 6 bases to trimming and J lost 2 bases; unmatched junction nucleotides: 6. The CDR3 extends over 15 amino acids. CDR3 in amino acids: CASSVLAGTQETQYF. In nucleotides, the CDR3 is TGTGCCAGCAGCGTACTAGCGGGGACACAAGAGACCCAGTACTTC.

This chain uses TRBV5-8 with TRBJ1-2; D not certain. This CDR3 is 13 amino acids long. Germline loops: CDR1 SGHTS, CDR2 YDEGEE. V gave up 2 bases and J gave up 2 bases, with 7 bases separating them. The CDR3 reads CASSLPQNYGYTF. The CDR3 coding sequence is TGTGCCAGCAGCTTACCCCAAAACTATGGCTACACCTTC.

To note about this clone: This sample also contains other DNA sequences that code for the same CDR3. CDR3 sequence: CASSYGGSPLHF. CDR3 DNA sequence: TGTGCCAGCAGTTACGGTGGTTCACCCCTCCACTTT. The rearrangement links TRBV6-6 to TRBJ1-6; D remains unclear. Germline V gene data show CDR1 as MNHNY and CDR2 as SVGAGI (reference sequence). V lost 2 bases to trimming and J lost 9 bases, with 5 bases between them. The CDR3 has 12 residues.

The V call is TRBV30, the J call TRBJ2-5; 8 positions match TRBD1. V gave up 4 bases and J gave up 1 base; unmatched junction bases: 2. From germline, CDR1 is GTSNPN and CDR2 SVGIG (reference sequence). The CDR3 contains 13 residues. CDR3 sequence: CAWTRGLQETQYF. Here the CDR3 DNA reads TGTGCCTGGACCAGGGGGCTCCAAGAGACCCAGTACTTC. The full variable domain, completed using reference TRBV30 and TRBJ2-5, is SQTIHQWPATLVQPVGSPLSLECTVEGTSNPNLYWYRQAAGRGLQLLFYSVGIGQISSEVPQNLSASRPQDRQFILSSKKLLLSDSGFYLCAWTRGLQETQYFGPGTRLLVL.

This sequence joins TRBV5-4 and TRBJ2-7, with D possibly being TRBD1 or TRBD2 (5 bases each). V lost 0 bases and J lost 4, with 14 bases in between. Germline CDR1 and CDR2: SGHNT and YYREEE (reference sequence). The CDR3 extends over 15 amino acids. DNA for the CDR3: TGTGCCAGCAGCTTGGGTGGACAACTAGTTTACGAGCAGTACTTC. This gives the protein CASSLGGQLVYEQYF.

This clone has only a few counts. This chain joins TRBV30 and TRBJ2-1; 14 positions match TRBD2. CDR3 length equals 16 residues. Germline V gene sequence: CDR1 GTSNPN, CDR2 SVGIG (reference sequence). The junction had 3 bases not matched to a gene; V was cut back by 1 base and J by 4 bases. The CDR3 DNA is TGTGCCTGGAGTGGACTAGCGGGAGGGCCTTACAATGAGCAGTTCTTC. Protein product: CAWSGLAGGPYNEQFF. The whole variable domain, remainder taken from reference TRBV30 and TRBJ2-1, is SQTIHQWPATLVQPVGSPLSLECTVEGTSNPNLYWYRQAAGRGLQLLFYSVGIGQISSEVPQNLSASRPQDRQFILSSKKLLLSDSGFYLCAWSGLAGGPYNEQFFGPGTRLTVL.

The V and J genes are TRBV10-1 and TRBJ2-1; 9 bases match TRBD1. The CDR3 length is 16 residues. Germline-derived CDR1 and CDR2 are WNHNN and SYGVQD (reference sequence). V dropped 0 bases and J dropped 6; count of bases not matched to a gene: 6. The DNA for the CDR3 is TGCGCCAGCAGTGAGTCGTGGACAGGGGCTGGCAATGAGCAGTTCTTC. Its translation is CASSESWTGAGNEQFF.

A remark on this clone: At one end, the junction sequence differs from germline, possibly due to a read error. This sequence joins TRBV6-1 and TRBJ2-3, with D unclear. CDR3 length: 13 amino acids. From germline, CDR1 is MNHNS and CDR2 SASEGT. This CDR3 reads CASSEAWHWFRNF. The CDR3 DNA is TGTGCCAGCAGTGAAGCCTGGCACTGGTTCAGGAATTTT.

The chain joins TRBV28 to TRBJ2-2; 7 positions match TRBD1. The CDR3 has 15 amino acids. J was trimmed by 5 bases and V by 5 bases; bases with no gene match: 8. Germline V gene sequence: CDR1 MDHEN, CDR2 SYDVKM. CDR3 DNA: TGTGCCAGCAGTCCCTCGGGACAGTGGACCGGGGAGCTGTTTTTT. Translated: CASSPSGQWTGELFF. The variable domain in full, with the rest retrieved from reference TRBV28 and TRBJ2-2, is DVKVTQSSRYLVKRTGEKVFLECVQDMDHENMFWYRQDPGLGLRLIYFSYDVKMKEKGDIPEGYSVSREKKERFSLILESASTNQTSMYLCASSPSGQWTGELFFGEGSRLTVL.

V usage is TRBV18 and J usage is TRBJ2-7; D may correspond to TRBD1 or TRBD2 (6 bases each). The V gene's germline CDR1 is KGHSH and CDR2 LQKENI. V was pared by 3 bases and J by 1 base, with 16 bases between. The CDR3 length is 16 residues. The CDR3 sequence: CASSPPEGGESYEQYF. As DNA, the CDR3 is TGTGCCAGCTCACCCCCGGAGGGGGGAGAATCCTACGAGCAGTACTTC.

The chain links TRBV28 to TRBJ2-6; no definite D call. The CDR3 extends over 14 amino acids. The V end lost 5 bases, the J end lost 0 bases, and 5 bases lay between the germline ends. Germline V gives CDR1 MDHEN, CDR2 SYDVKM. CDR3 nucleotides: TGTGCCAGCAGTCCAGCCTCTGGGGCCAACGTCCTGACTTTC. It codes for CASSPASGANVLTF.

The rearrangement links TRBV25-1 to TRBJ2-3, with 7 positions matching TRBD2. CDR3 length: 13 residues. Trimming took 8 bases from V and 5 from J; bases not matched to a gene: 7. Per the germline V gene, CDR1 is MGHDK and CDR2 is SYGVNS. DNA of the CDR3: TGTGCCAGCGGGAGGGCCGATGTAGATACGCAGTATTTT. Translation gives CASGRADVDTQYF.

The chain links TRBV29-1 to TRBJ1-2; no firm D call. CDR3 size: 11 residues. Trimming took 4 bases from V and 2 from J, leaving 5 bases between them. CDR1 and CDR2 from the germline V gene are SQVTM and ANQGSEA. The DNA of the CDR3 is TGCAGCGTTGTGGCCAACTATGGCTACACCTTC. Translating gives CSVVANYGYTF.

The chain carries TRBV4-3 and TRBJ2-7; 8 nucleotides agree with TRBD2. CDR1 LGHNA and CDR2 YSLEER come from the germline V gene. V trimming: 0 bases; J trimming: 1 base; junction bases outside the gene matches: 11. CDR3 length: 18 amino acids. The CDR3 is CASSQDLRGSGGSYEQYF. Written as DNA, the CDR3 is TGCGCCAGCAGCCAAGATCTCCGGGGCAGCGGGGGATCCTACGAGCAGTACTTC.

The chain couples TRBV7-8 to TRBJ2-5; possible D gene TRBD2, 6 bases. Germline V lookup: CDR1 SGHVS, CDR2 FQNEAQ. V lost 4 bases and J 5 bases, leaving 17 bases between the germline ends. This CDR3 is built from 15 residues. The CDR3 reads CASSSQGLPWETQYF. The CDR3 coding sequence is TGTGCCAGCAGCTCCCAGGGACTTCCTTGGGAGACCCAGTACTTC.

CDR3 amino acids: CASSLGQGLFAFF. CDR3 DNA sequence: TGTGCCAGCAGCCTGGGACAGGGGCTTTTTGCTTTCTTT. The chain links TRBV16 to TRBJ1-1, with TRBD1 matching 10 bases. This CDR3 has 13 residues. With 4 bases clipped from V and 11 bases from J, the junction kept 7 bases outside the gene matches. Germline values: CDR1 KGHSY, CDR2 FQNENV.

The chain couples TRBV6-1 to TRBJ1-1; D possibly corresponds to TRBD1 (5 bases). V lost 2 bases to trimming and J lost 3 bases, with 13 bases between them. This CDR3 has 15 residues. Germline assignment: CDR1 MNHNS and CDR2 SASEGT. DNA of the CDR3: TGTGCCAGCAGTGAATTGGGGTCGGGGGACACTGAAGCTTTCTTT. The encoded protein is CASSELGSGDTEAFF.

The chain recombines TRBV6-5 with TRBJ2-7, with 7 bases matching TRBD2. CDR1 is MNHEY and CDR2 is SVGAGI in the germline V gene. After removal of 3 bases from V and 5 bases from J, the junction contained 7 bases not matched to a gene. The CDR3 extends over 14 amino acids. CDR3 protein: CASSYSGEGNEQYF. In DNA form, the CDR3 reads TGTGCCAGCAGTTATTCGGGGGAGGGGAACGAGCAGTACTTC.

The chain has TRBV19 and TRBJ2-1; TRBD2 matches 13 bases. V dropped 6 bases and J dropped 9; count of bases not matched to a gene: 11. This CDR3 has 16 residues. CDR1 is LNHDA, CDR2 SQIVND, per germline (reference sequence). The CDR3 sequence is CASSPGTSGTEGEQFF. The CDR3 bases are TGTGCCAGTAGCCCCGGGACTAGCGGGACCGAGGGTGAGCAGTTCTTC.

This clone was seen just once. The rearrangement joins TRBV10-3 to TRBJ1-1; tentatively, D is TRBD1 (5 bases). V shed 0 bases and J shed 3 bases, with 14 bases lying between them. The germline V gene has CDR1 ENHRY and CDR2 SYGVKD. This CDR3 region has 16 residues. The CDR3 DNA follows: TGTGCCATCAGTGAGTCGGGGACCTGGGGGGACACTGAAGCTTTCTTT. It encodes CAISESGTWGDTEAFF.

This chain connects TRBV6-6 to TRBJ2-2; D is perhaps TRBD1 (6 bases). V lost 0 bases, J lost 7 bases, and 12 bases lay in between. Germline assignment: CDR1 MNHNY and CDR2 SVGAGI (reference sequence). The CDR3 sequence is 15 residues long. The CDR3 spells CASSYSSGAVGELFF. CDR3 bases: TGTGCCAGCAGTTACTCGTCAGGGGCGGTCGGGGAGCTGTTTTTT.

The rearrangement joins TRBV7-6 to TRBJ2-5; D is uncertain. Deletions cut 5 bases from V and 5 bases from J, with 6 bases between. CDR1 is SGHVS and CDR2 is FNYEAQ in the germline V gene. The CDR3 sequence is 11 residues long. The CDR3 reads CASSPVETQYF. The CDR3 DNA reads TGTGCCAGCAGCCCCGTGGAGACCCAGTACTTC. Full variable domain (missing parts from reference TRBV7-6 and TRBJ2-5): GAGVSQSPRYKVTKRGQDVALRCDPISGHVSLYWYRQALGQGPEFLTYFNYEAQQDKSGLPNDRFSAERPEGSISTLTIQRTEQRDSAMYRCASSPVETQYFGPGTRLLVL.

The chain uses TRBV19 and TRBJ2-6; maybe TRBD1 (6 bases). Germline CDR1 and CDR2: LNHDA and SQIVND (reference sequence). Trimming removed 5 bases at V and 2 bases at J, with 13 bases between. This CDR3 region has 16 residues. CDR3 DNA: TGTGCCAGTAGTCATCAGGCAGGGGCTGGGGCCAACGTCCTGACTTTC. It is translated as CASSHQAGAGANVLTF.

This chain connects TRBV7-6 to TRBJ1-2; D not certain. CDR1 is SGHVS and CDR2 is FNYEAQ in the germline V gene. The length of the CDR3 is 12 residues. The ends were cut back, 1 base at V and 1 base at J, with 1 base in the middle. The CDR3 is CASSLDNYGYTF. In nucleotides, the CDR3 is TGTGCCAGCAGCTTAGATAACTATGGCTACACCTTC.